The 2 T cell receptor beta chains listed next were all sequenced from one sample in a study of Graves' ophthalmopathy and Graves' hyperthyroidism. The sequenced template was RNA, covering the TCR beta CDR3 region. Second-round multiplex PCR came after first-round RT-PCR with HTBI primers. TCRdb re-analysed the multiplex PCR reads in MiXCR, keeping a single row per CDR3 protein. The sample lists 900,000 to 1,200,000 distinct CDR3 sequences; 35% to 40% were seen once. Sequenced input: peripheral blood or thyroid tissue (not recorded which). The receptor set was obtained from an adult man with Graves' hyperthyroidism.

V is TRBV4-3 and J is TRBJ1-5; D gene uncertain. Between the trimmed V and J ends, which lost 3 bases and 8 bases, there was a span of 14 bases. This CDR3 region has 14 residues. The germline V gene has CDR1 LGHNA and CDR2 YSLEER. The CDR3 DNA reads as TGCGCCAGCAGCCAGAAAGGCGGGATGGAGCCCCAGCATTTT. It yields the protein CASSQKGGMEPQHF.

The rearrangement uses TRBV12-3 or TRBV12-4 and TRBJ1-1; D not certain. The CDR3 is made up of 13 amino acids. V lost 7 bases, J lost 3 bases, and 12 bases lay in between. This chain's CDR3 is CASTQQLDTEAFF. CDR3 coding DNA: TGTGCCAGCACACAACAATTGGACACTGAAGCTTTCTTT.